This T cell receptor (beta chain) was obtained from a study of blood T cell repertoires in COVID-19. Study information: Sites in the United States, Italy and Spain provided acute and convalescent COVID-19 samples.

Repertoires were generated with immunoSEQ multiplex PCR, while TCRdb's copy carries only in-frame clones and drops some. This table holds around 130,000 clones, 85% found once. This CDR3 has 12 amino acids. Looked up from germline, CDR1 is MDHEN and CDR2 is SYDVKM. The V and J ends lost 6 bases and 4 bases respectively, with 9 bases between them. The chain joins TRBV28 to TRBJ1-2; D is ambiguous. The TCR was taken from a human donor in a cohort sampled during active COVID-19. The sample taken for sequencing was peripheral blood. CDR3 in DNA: TGTGCCAGCAGAGCCGGGAGCTATGGCTACACCTTC. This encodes CASRAGSYGYTF.